The 12 T cell receptor beta chains listed next were all sequenced from one sample in a study of blood T cells in healthy people across ages. A second PCR, run for roughly 7 to 11 cycles, used a sample-barcoded 5' primer plus a J-beta primer mix. TCRdb passed the 5' RACE reads through MiXCR, listing each CDR3 protein once. There are over a million distinct CDR3 sequences in the sample; roughly a quarter occur only once, and around 0.7% lies in the top ten. The data also belong to a second study, concerning T cells of mothers and their children.

The source material was blood. These receptors came from a girl aged 2 to 10 in good health.

At least ten counts were recorded for this clonotype. The gene calls are TRBV12-3 or TRBV12-4 and TRBJ2-5; no firm D call. Trimming removed 7 bases at V and 2 bases at J, with 5 bases between. The CDR3 runs to 11 residues. Here the CDR3 DNA reads TGTGCCAGCACTAAACAAGAGACCCAGTACTTC. This translates into CASTKQETQYF.

In its sample, this clonotype was seen a few times. The chain joins TRBV7-2 to TRBJ2-5; 10 bases match TRBD2. Germline V gene lookup returns CDR1 SGHTA and CDR2 FQGNSA. After removal of 3 bases from V and 4 bases from J, the junction contained 8 bases not matched to a gene. This CDR3 has 16 amino acids. The CDR3 sequence: CASSFSSGGVLETQYF. CDR3 coding DNA: TGTGCCAGCAGCTTCTCTAGCGGGGGCGTCCTAGAGACCCAGTACTTC.

In its sample, this clonotype was seen a few times. The rearrangement joins TRBV14 to TRBJ2-1, with D possibly called TRBD1 or TRBD2 (6 bases each). The germline CDR1 and CDR2 sequences are SGHDN and FVKESK. The CDR3 runs 15 residues. Trimming stripped 0 bases from V and 8 bases from J, with 14 bases between. The chain's CDR3 is CASSQDRPGADEQFF. The CDR3 DNA reads as TGTGCCAGCAGCCAAGATAGGCCGGGGGCCGATGAGCAGTTCTTC.

This clonotype has a handful of counts. The chain joins TRBV25-1 to TRBJ1-1, with D hard to call. This CDR3 contains 17 residues. V lost 0 bases and J 1 base, leaving 15 bases between the germline ends. Germline CDR1 reads MGHDK; CDR2 reads SYGVNS. The CDR3 nucleotides read TGTGCCAGCAGTGAATATTTAGTTCCCAAGGGGAACACTGAAGCTTTCTTT. Translated: CASSEYLVPKGNTEAFF.

The V and J genes are TRBV6-2 or TRBV6-3 and TRBJ2-7; D unclear. This CDR3 is 12 amino acids long. In germline, CDR1 is MNHEY, CDR2 SVGEGT. The V and J ends lost 8 bases and 5 bases respectively, with 13 bases between them. For the CDR3, the DNA is TGTGCCAGCGGCCGCACCCAGGACGAGCAGTACTTC. Translation: CASGRTQDEQYF.

To note about this clonotype: A junction end diverges from the germline sequence, so it may reflect a read error. The rearrangement uses TRBV7-2 and TRBJ2-1, with D tentatively TRBD1 (5 bases). CDR1 is SGHTA, CDR2 FQGNSA, per germline. CDR3 length: 14 residues. Here the CDR3 reads CASSPDRTYNEQFF. The CDR3 nucleotides read TGTGCCAGCAGCCCCGACAGAACCTACAACGAGCAGTTCTTC.

The rearrangement links TRBV2 to TRBJ2-5; TRBD2 matches at 8 bases. The closer fit of TRBJ2-7 to the DNA end suggests the J call may be wrong. This CDR3 comprises 15 residues. Germline loops: CDR1 SNHLY, CDR2 FYNNEI. CDR3 sequence: CASSPPGGRIYEQYF. In DNA form, the CDR3 reads TGTGCCAGCAGTCCCCCCGGCGGGAGGATCTACGAGCAGTACTTC.

There are many counts of this clonotype. This chain links TRBV7-2 with TRBJ2-3; D not certain. The germline gives CDR1 SGHTA, CDR2 FQGNSA. The CDR3 loop spans 13 amino acids. Trimming took 2 bases from V and 2 from J, leaving 5 bases between them. The CDR3, as DNA: TGTGCCAGCAGCTTACAGAACACAGATACGCAGTATTTT. Amino acid sequence: CASSLQNTDTQYF.

V gene TRBV24-1 combines with J gene TRBJ2-5; D not resolved. This CDR3 region has 13 residues. Germline V lookup: CDR1 KGHDR, CDR2 SFDVKD. Trimming took off 4 bases at V and 3 bases at J, with 8 bases between the two ends. CDR3 coding DNA: TGTGCCACCAGTGAATTTATGGAAGAGACCCAGTACTTC. Translating it yields CATSEFMEETQYF.

CDR3 in amino acids: CSARDSLSEQIILEAFF. The CDR3 DNA follows: TGCAGTGCTAGAGATTCGCTCTCTGAACAGATAATACTCGAAGCTTTCTTT. The chain combines TRBV20-1 with TRBJ1-1; D remains ambiguous. CDR1 and CDR2 (germline): DFQATT, SNEGSKA (reference sequence). The V and J ends lost 0 bases and 8 bases respectively, with 25 bases between them. CDR3 size: 17 residues.

A few counts support this clonotype. The J gene is TRBJ2-3, the V gene TRBV29-1, with D possibly matching TRBD2 (6 bases). This CDR3 has 15 amino acids. Trimming took 5 bases from V and 6 from J, leaving 21 bases between them. Germline values: CDR1 SQVTM, CDR2 ANQGSEA. The CDR3 region is CSVWSSAGYTDTQYF. CDR3 bases: TGCAGCGTTTGGTCTTCAGCGGGCTACACGGATACGCAGTATTTT.

The chain has TRBV20-1 and TRBJ1-1, with 8 bases matching TRBD1. Trimming cost V 5 bases and J 7 bases; bases outside gene matches: 12. CDR3 length: 14 residues. Germline V gene data show CDR1 as DFQATT and CDR2 as SNEGSKA (reference sequence). The CDR3, as DNA: TGCAGTGCTGACTTGGGAGACAGGGGTTGTGAAGCTTTCTTT. It yields the protein CSADLGDRGCEAFF.